The text below deals with one T cell receptor (beta chain). Its matching antigen is unknown. The data originate from a study of cytomegalovirus exposure and HLA in healthy donors. On the study more broadly: An earlier analysis found 110 million or so unique TCR beta sequences from around 180 million T cells.

A multiplex PCR was run with 60 Vbeta primers and 13 Jbeta primers. Authors' data handling: A later analysis tallied tens of millions of unique TCR beta chains, approximately 10 million of them shared. TCRdb's table, derived via immunoSEQ multiplex PCR, lists solely in-frame clones and lacks some. Clone size and V and J calls were adopted from that table, with D and trimming inferred from the DNA. The table includes 90,000 to 120,000 clones, roughly 87% detected once. CDR3 length: 15 residues. V lost 2 bases and J 2 bases, leaving 13 bases between the germline ends. Germline V CDR1 and CDR2: MNHNY, SVGAGI (reference sequence). Whole-study findings and limits: Follow-up analysis later connected one missense variant in DCLRE1C with trimming of TCR beta V- and J-genes.

J is TRBJ2-7 and V is TRBV6-6; perhaps TRBD2 as D (7 bases). This TCR derives from a man aged 25-40 years in good health and CMV-seropositive. The specimen sequenced was PBMCs. The CDR3 region has the DNA TGTGCCAGCAGTTACAGCGGGACACAAACCTACGAGCAGTACTTC. It yields the protein CASSYSGTQTYEQYF.